This TCR beta chain came from a study of molecular identifiers for immune sequencing clone quantification (dated by TCRdb to 2017 to 2018). In terms of the full investigation: In a replicate experiment, RNA from about 19,000 or 110,000 naive CD8 T cells was split into five aliquots, four of which were sequenced. This methods study benchmarked molecular-identifier clustering-based TCR repertoire sequencing (MIDCIRS) and TCR RNA copy counting, using CD8 T cells to do so.

Beyond this particular receptor, the publication reports: Highly expanded clone sizes could be underestimated if identical TCR molecules share a barcode. The naive libraries included spiked-in Jurkat TCR RNA (approximately 11 copies' worth), and this RNA is not part of the donor repertoire. Even against a background of one million naive CD8 T cells, spiked-in Jurkat TCR RNA amounting to a single cell's worth was reported to be detectable. When barcode sub-clustering was omitted, TCR diversity was inflated by chimeric consensus sequences, with chimeras reaching as high as 47%. Modeling indicated roughly 3.3 TCR RNA copies recovered per cell, compared with 9 to 10 by digital PCR, which implies a capture efficiency of about 27%. In CMV-specific effector cells, clones with more than 20 RNA copies contained over 97% of molecules, whereas in naive cells such clones contained under 1% of molecules.

On this clonotype itself: Its antigen is still unknown. It has no much larger one-base neighbor in the sample; base qualities were not kept.

The germline V gene specifies MGHRA as CDR1 and YSYEKL as CDR2. Trimming at the junction amounts to 1 base on V and 5 bases on J, and the germline ends lie 21 bases apart. The cysteine opens and the phenylalanine closes a CDR3 of 17 amino acids. Here the CDR3 DNA is all that survives: 51 bases in frame from base 1. Libraries of naive CD8 T cells were built from around 20,000 to 1,000,000 sorted cells, with 10%, 30% or 50% of the purified RNA used. On a BD FACSAria II, naive CD8 T cells were FACS-sorted as CD8+CD4-CCR7+CD45RA+ and collected into RLT Plus buffer. To test detection sensitivity, Jurkat RNA equivalent to more than eight TCR copies was spiked into samples of about 19,000-1,000,000 naive CD8 T cells. Enrichment of CD8 T cells was done with RosetteSep CD8+ T Cell Enrichment Cocktail plus Ficoll-Paque, and ACK red cell lysis came afterward. Library construction relied on PCR. Sequencing instrument: Illumina HiSeq 4000. Bulk TCR libraries were made following a previously described method, with the TCR primers given in Table S5. Purification of total RNA was performed with the Qiagen AllPrep DNA/RNA kit. Before analysis, reads from multiple sequencing runs of the same library were pooled. The source study handled its data this way. Reads were retained only if the reads had an exact TCR constant sequence, and the retained reads were trimmed to 150 nt and grouped according to their 12-nt molecular barcodes. Reads within each barcode group were sub-clustered using a 15% Levenshtein threshold, and quality-weighted consensus sequences were constructed for each RNA molecule. Non-functional sequences were excluded, and lower-count sequences lying one edit away from another sequence were also excluded. Barcode sub-clusters with fewer than 20% of the maximum read count were removed, based on fitting two negative binomial distributions. TCRdb reran the public reads through fastp at Q25 and MiXCR, keeping productive beta chains. Identical CDR3 proteins give one entry, which carries the most common genes and DNA. In this record, the V and J calls reflect TCRdb's handling and not the investigators' own analysis. In this sample the table shows around 460,000 distinct CDR3 sequences, 20% to 25% of which occur a single time. The ten most abundant clones make up 0.65% to 0.95% of the sample.

The sequenced material came from naive CD8+ T cells from blood, with Jurkat cell RNA spiked in. The sample's cell subset or site label is to be understood as: FACS-sorted CD8+CD4-CCR7+CD45RA+ naive T cells. The TCR originated in a human donor in good health. Some libraries in this study had Jurkat cell RNA spiked in. The chain uses TRBV4-1 and TRBJ2-7; the D gene is perhaps TRBD2, from 7 matching bases. CDR3 sequence: CASSQAWEGEFSHEQYF. In nucleotides, the sequence is TGCGCCAGCAGCCAAGCGTGGGAGGGGGAATTTTCTCACGAGCAGTACTTC.